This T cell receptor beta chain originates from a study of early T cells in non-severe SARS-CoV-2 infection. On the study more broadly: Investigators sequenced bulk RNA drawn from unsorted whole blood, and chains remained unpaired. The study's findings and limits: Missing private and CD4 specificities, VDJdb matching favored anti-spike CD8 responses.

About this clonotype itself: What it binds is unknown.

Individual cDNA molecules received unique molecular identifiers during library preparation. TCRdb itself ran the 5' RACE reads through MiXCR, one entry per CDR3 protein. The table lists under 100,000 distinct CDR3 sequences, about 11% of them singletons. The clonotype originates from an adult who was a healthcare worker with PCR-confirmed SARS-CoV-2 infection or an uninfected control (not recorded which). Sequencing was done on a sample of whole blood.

This CDR3 is CASSSNRAHQPQHF. The CDR3 bases are TGTGCCAGCAGTTCCAACCGGGCCCATCAGCCCCAGCATTTT. The chain recombines TRBV28 with TRBJ1-5; no firm D call. Germline-derived CDR1 and CDR2 are MDHEN and SYDVKM. The CDR3 contains 14 residues. The V gene lost 4 bases and the J gene lost 5 bases, with 12 bases spanning the gap.